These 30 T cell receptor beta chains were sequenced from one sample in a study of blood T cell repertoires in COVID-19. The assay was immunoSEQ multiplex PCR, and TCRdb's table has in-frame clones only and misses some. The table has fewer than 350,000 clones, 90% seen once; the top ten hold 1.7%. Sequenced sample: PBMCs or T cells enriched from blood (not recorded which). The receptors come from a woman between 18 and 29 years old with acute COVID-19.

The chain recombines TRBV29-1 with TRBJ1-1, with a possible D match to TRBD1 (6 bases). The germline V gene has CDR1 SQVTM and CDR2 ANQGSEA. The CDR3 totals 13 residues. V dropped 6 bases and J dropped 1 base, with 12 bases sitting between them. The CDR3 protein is CSVDKDRNTEAFF. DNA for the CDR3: TGCAGCGTAGACAAGGACAGGAACACTGAAGCTTTCTTT.

CDR3 sequence: CASSHRLAGGLAYEQYF. The CDR3 DNA is TGTGCCAGCAGCCACAGACTAGCGGGAGGGTTGGCCTACGAGCAGTACTTC. The chain has TRBV7-2 and TRBJ2-7, with 14 bases aligning to TRBD2. Germline V CDR1 and CDR2: SGHTA, FQGNSA. Trimming took 5 bases from V and 2 from J; bases not matched to a gene: 8. The CDR3 has 17 residues.

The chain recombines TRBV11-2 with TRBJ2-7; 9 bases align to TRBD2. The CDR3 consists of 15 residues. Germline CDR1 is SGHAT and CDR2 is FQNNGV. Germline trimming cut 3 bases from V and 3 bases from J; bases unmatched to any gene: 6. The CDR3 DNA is TGTGCCAGCAGCTTTGGGAGCGGGGGGATCTACGAGCAGTACTTC. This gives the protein CASSFGSGGIYEQYF. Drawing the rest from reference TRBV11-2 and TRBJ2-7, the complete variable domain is EAGVAQSPRYKIIEKRQSVAFWCNPISGHATLYWYQQILGQGPKLLIQFQNNGVVDDSQLPKDRFSAERLKGVDSTLKIQPAKLEDSAVYLCASSFGSGGIYEQYFGPGTRLTVT.

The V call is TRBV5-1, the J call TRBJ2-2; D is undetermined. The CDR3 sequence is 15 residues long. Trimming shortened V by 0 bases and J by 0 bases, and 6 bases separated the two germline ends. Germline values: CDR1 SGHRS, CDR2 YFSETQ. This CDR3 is CASSLAPPNTGELFF. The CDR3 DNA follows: TGCGCCAGCAGCTTGGCCCCTCCGAACACCGGGGAGCTGTTTTTT.

CDR3 sequence (DNA): TGTGCCAGCAGCCGTGACAGGGGTTTGGCCTATGGCTACACCTTC. It translates to CASSRDRGLAYGYTF. The V gene is TRBV3-1 (or the pseudogene TRBV3-2), the J gene TRBJ1-2; 8 bases match TRBD1. The CDR3 sequence is 15 residues long. Germline-derived CDR1 and CDR2 are LGHDT and YNNKEL (reference sequence). Trimming took 4 bases from V and 4 from J; bases not matched to a gene: 8.

This chain's CDR3 is CASSLGSVTDTQYF. DNA of the CDR3: TGCGCCAGCAGCTTGGGATCGGTCACAGATACGCAGTATTTT. This chain uses TRBV5-1 with TRBJ2-3, with D unresolved. Germline V gene data show CDR1 as SGHRS and CDR2 as YFSETQ. The CDR3 consists of 14 residues. V lost 0 bases, J lost 2 bases, and 7 bases lay in between.

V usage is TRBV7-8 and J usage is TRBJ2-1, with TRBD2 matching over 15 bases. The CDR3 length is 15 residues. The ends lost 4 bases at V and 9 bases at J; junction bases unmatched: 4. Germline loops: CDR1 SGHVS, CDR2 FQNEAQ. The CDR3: CASSSGLAGGVEQFF. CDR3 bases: TGTGCCAGCAGCTCAGGACTAGCGGGAGGGGTTGAGCAGTTCTTC.

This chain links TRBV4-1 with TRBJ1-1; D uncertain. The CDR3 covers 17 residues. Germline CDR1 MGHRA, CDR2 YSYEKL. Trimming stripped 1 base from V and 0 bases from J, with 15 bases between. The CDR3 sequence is CASSQVMSGIMNTEAFF. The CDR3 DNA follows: TGCGCCAGCAGCCAAGTTATGTCAGGTATTATGAACACTGAAGCTTTCTTT.

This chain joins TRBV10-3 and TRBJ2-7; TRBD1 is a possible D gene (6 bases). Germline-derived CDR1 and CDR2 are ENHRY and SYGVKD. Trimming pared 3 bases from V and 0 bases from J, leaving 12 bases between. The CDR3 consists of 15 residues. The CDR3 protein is CAISEGGVASYEQYF. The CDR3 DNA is TGTGCCATCAGTGAAGGGGGAGTGGCCTCCTACGAGCAGTACTTC.

The CDR3 here is CASSPRPGLAGGYNEQFF. Written as DNA, the CDR3 is TGTGCCAGCTCACCCCGGCCCGGACTAGCGGGGGGATACAATGAGCAGTTCTTC. The genes are TRBV18 and TRBJ2-1; 14 bases are shared with TRBD2. The germline V gene encodes CDR1 KGHSH and CDR2 LQKENI. Germline trimming cut 3 bases from V and 4 bases from J; bases unmatched to any gene: 8. The CDR3 totals 18 residues.

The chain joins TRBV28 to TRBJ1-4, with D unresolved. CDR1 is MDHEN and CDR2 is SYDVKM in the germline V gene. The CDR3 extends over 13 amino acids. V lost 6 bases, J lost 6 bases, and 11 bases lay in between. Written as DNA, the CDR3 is TGTGCCAGCAGCGTCCCAGCGGATGAAAAACTGTTTTTT. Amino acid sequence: CASSVPADEKLFF.

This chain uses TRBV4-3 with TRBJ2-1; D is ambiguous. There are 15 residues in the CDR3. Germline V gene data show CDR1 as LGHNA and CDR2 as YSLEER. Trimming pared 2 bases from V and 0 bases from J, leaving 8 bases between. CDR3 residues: CASSQLLSSYNEQFF. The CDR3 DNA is TGCGCCAGCAGCCAACTACTGAGCTCCTACAATGAGCAGTTCTTC.

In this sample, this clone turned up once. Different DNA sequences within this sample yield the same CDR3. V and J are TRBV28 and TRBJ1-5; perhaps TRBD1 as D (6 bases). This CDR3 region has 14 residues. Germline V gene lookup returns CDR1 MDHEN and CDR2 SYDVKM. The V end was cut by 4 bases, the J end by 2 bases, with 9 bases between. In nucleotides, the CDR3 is TGTGCCAGCAGTTCAGGGGTTGGCAATCAGCCCCAGCATTTT. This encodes CASSSGVGNQPQHF.

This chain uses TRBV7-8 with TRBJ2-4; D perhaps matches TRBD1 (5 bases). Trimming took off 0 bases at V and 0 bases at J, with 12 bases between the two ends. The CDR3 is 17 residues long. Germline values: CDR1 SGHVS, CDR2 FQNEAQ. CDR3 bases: TGTGCCAGCAGCTTAGCGTGGGGCCTTCTAGCCAAAAACATTCAGTACTTC. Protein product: CASSLAWGLLAKNIQYF.

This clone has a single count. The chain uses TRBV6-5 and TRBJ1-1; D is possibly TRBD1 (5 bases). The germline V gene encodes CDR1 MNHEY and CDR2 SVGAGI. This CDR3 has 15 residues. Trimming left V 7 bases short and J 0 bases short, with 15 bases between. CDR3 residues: CASIRQKVMNTEAFF. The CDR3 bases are TGTGCCAGCATAAGACAGAAAGTCATGAACACTGAAGCTTTCTTT.

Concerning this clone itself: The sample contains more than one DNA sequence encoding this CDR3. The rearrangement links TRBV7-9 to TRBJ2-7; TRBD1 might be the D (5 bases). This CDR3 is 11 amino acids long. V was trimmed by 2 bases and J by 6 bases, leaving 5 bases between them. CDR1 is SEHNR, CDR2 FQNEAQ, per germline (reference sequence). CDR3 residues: CASSLRGEQYF. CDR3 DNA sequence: TGTGCCAGCAGCTTAAGGGGCGAGCAGTACTTC.

Written as DNA, the CDR3 is TGTGCCAGCAGCCCCATAGCGGACCCCAGCTCCTACGAGCAGTACTTC. It yields the protein CASSPIADPSSYEQYF. This chain connects TRBV7-9 to TRBJ2-7, with a possible D match to TRBD2 (6 bases). Germline V gene data show CDR1 as SEHNR and CDR2 as FQNEAQ (reference sequence). There are 16 residues in the CDR3. V was trimmed by 5 bases and J by 0 bases, leaving 17 bases between them.

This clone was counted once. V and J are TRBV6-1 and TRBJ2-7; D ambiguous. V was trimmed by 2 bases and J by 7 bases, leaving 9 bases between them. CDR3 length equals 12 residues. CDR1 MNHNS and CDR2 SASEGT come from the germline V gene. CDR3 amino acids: CASSEIFGEQYF. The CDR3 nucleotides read TGTGCCAGCAGTGAAATCTTCGGGGAGCAGTACTTC.

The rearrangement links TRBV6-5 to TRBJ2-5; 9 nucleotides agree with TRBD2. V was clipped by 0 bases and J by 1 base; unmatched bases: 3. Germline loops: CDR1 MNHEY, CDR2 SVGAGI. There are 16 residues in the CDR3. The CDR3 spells CASSYSAGGPQETQYF. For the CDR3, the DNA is TGTGCCAGCAGTTACTCGGCGGGAGGGCCCCAAGAGACCCAGTACTTC.

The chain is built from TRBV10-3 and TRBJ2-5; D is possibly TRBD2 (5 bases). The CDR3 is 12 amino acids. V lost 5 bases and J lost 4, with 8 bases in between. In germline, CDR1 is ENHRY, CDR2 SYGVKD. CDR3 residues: CAISPGVETQYF. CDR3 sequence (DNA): TGTGCCATCAGTCCCGGGGTAGAGACCCAGTACTTC.

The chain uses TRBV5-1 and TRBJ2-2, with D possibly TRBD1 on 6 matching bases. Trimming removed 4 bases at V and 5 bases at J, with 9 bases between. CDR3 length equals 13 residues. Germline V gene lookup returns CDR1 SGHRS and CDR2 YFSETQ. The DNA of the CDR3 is TGCGCCAGCAGCGTAGGGGGTACCGGGGAGCTGTTTTTT. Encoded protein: CASSVGGTGELFF.

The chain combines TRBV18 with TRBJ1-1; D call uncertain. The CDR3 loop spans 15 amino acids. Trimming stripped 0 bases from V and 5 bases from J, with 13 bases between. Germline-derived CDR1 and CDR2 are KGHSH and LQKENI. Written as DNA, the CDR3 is TGTGCCAGCTCACCACCGGCCAGCGTCGGGACTGAAGCTTTCTTT. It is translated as CASSPPASVGTEAFF.

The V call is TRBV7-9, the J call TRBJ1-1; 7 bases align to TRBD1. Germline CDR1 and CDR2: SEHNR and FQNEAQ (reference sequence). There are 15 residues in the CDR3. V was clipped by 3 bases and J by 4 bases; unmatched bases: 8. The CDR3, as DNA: TGTGCCAGCAGCTTTTCGCGTCAGGGGGTCACTGAAGCTTTCTTT. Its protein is CASSFSRQGVTEAFF. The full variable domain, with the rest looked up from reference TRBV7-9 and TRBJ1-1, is DTGVSQNPRHKITKRGQNVTFRCDPISEHNRLYWYRQTLGQGPEFLTYFQNEAQLEKSRLLSDRFSAERPKGSFSTLEIQRTEQGDSAMYLCASSFSRQGVTEAFFGQGTRLTVV.

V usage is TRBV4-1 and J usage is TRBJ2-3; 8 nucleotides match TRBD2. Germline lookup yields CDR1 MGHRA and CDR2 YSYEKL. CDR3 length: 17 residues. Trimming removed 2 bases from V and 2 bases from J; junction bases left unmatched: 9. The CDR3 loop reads CASSQSPSGYNTDTQYF. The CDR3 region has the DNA TGCGCCAGCAGCCAATCCCCTAGCGGGTATAACACAGATACGCAGTATTTT.

The chain's CDR3 is CASTPGTYNEQFF. CDR3 bases: TGTGCCAGCACCCCAGGGACCTACAATGAGCAGTTCTTC. The chain carries TRBV6-5 and TRBJ2-1, with TRBD1 as a possible D gene (5 bases). The CDR3 has 13 amino acids. CDR1 and CDR2 from the germline V gene are MNHEY and SVGAGI. Deletions cut 7 bases from V and 2 bases from J, with 9 bases between.

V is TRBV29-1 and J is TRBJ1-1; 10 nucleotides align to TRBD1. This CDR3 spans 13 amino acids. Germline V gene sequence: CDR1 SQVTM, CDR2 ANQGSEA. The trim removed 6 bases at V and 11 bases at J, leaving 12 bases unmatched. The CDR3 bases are TGCAGCGTCCCGGGACAGGGGACCCGAATGGCTTTCTTT. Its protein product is CSVPGQGTRMAFF.

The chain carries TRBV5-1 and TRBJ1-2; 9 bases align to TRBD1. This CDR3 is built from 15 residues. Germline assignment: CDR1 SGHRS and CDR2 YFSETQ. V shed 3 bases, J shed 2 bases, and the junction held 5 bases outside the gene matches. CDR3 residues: CASSSRTGANYGYTF. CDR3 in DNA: TGCGCCAGCAGCTCCAGGACAGGGGCGAACTATGGCTACACCTTC.

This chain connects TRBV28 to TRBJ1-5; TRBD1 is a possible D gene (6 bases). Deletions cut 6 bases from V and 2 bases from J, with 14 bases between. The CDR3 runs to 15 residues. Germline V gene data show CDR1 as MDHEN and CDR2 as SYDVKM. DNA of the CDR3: TGTGCCAGCAGAAAAGGAGGGGGGGGCAATCAGCCCCAGCATTTT. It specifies CASRKGGGGNQPQHF.

As DNA, the CDR3 is TGTGCCAGCAGCTTAGCCATCGGGGGTCTTGAAGCTTTCTTT. This encodes CASSLAIGGLEAFF. J is TRBJ1-1 and V is TRBV11-2; TRBD1 might be the D (5 bases). V lost 1 base, J lost 7 bases, and 13 bases lay in between. In germline, CDR1 is SGHAT, CDR2 FQNNGV. The CDR3 totals 14 residues. Drawing the rest from reference TRBV11-2 and TRBJ1-1, the complete variable domain is EAGVAQSPRYKIIEKRQSVAFWCNPISGHATLYWYQQILGQGPKLLIQFQNNGVVDDSQLPKDRFSAERLKGVDSTLKIQPAKLEDSAVYLCASSLAIGGLEAFFGQGTRLTVV.

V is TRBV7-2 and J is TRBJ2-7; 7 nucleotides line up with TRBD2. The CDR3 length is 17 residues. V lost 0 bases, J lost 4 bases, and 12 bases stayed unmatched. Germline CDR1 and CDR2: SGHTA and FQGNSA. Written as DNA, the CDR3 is TGTGCCAGCAGCTTAGCGCTCATCCTAGCGGCTAGTTACGAGCAGTACTTC. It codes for CASSLALILAASYEQYF.